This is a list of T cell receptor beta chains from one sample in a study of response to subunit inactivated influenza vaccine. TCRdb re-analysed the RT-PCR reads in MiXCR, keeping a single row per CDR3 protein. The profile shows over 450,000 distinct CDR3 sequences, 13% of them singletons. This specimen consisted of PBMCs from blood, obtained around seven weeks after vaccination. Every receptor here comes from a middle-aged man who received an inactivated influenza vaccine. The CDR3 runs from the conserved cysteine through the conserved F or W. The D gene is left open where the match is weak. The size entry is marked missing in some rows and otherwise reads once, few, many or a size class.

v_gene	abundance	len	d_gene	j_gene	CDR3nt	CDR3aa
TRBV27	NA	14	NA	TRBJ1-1	TGTGCCAGCAGTTTAAGACGACGGAACACTGAAGCTTTCTTT	CASSLRRRNTEAFF
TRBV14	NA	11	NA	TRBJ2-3	TGTGCCAGCAGCCAATGGACTATCTGGGTTTTT	CASSQWTIWVF
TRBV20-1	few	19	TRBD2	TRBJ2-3	TGCAGTGCAAGCTCCCAGACCCCACTAGCGGGAGGAAGCACAGATACGCAGTATTTT	CSASSQTPLAGGSTDTQYF
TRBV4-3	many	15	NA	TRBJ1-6	TGCGCCAGCAGCCAAGAGGGCAGCGATAATTCACCCCTCCACTTT	CASSQEGSDNSPLHF
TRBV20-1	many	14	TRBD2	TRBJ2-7	TGCAGTGCTATCTCTAGCGGGAGGGCCGGAGAGCAGTACTTC	CSAISSGRAGEQYF
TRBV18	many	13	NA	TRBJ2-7	TGTGCCAGCTCAGAGGGCCCTACCTACGAGCAGTACTTC	CASSEGPTYEQYF
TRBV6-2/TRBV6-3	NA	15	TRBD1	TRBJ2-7	TGTGCCAGCAGTTACACAGGGACAGAGACCTACGAGCAGTACTTC	CASSYTGTETYEQYF
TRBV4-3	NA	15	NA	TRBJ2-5	TGCGCCAGCAGCCAAGTTGAGTCTCCGCAAGAGACCCAGTACTTC	CASSQVESPQETQYF
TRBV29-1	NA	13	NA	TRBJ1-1	TGCAGCGTTCGTTCGGGAGGAGGGACTGAAGCTTTCTTT	CSVRSGGGTEAFF
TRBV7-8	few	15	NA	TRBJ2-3	TGTGCCAGCAGCTTTAAAAGGACTAACACAGATACGCAGTATTTT	CASSFKRTNTDTQYF
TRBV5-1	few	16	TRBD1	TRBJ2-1	TGCGCCAGCAGCTTGCCACCGACAGGGCGCCCTAATGAGCAGTTCTTC	CASSLPPTGRPNEQFF
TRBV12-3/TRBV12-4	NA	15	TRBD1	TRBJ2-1	TGTGCCAGCAGGGGGGACAGGGGGCACTACAATGAGCAGTTCTTC	CASRGDRGHYNEQFF
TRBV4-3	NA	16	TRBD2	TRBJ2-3	TGCGCCAGCAGCCAAGCACTAGCGGGGAGCACAGATACGCAGTATTTT	CASSQALAGSTDTQYF
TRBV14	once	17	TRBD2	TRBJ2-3	TGTGCCAGCAGCCCGCTCGGCGGCGGGGGTCTCACAGATACGCAGTATTTT	CASSPLGGGGLTDTQYF
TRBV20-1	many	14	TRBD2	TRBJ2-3	TGCAGTGCTCCCTCCCAGCGGGGTTGGCATACGCAGTATTTT	CSAPSQRGWHTQYF
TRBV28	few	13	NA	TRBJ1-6	TGTGCCAGCAGTTTGGGCGCGGTTTCACCCCTCCACTTT	CASSLGAVSPLHF
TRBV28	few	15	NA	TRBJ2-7	TGTGCCAGCAGTCACGGAGGGACGCGGGCACACGAGCAGTACTTC	CASSHGGTRAHEQYF
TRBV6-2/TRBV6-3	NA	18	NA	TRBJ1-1	TGTGCCAGCAGTTCATCACACCTTTCCGGGCCCCAGGAGACTGAAGCTTTCTTT	CASSSSHLSGPQETEAFF
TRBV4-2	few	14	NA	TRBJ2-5	TGTGCCAGCAGCCGAGTCGGGGCTGAAGAGACCCAGTACTTC	CASSRVGAEETQYF
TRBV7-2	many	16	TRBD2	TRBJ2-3	TGTGCCAGCAGCTTCGGGACTAGCGGGAGAACAGATACGCAGTATTTT	CASSFGTSGRTDTQYF
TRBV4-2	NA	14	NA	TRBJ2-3	TGTGCCAGCAGCCAAGGACAGGACACAGATACGCAGTATTTT	CASSQGQDTDTQYF
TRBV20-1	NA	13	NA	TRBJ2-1	TGCAGTGGGGGGGGGACAGGTTACAATGAGCAGTTCTTC	CSGGGTGYNEQFF
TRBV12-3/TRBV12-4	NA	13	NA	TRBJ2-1	TGTGCCAGCAGCATACAACATGGAGGTGAGCAGTTCTTC	CASSIQHGGEQFF
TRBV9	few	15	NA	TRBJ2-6	TGTGCCAGCAGCGTAGGGGACCCTGGGGCCAACGTCCTGACTTTC	CASSVGDPGANVLTF
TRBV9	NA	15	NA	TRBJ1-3	TGTGCCAGCAGCGTATGGCCGAGCTCTGGAAACACCATATATTTT	CASSVWPSSGNTIYF
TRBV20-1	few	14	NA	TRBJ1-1	TGCAGTGCTATACCACAGGACTTGAACACTGAAGCTTTCTTT	CSAIPQDLNTEAFF
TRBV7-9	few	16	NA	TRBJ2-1	TGTGCCAGCAGCTTATTCTCCGTTATCTCCTACAATGAGCAGTTCTTC	CASSLFSVISYNEQFF
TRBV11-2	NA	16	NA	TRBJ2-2	TGTGCCAGCAGCATAGGACAGACGTTAAACACCGGGGAGCTGTTTTTT	CASSIGQTLNTGELFF
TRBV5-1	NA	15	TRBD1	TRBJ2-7	TGCGCCAGCAGCTCCGGGACAGGGAACTCCTACGAGCAGTACTTC	CASSSGTGNSYEQYF
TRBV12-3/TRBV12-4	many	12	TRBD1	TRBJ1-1	TGTGCCAGCAGTTCCTCAGGGGGAGAAGCTTTCTTT	CASSSSGGEAFF
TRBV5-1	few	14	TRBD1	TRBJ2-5	TGCGCCAGCAGCCCCACAGGGGAGCAAGAGACCCAGTACTTC	CASSPTGEQETQYF
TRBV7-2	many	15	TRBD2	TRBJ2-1	TGTGCCAGCAGGGACGGGACTAGCGGGTACAATGAGCAGTTCTTC	CASRDGTSGYNEQFF
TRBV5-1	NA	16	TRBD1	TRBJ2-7	TGCGCCAGCAGCCTAGTGACAGGGGACCCGACCTACGAGCAGTACTTC	CASSLVTGDPTYEQYF